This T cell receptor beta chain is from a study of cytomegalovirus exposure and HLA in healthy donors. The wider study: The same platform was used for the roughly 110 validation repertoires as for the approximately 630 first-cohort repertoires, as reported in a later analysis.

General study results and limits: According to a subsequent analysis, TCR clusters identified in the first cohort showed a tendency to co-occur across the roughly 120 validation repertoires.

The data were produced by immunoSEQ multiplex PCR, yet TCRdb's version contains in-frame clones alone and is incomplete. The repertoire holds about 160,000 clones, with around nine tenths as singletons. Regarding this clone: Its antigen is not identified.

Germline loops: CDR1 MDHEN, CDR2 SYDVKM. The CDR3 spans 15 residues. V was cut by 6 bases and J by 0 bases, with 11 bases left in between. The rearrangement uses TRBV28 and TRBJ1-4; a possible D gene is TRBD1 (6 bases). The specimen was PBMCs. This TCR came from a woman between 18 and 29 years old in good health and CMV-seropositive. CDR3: CASSPGHATNEKLFF. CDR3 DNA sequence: TGTGCCAGCAGCCCGGGACACGCAACTAATGAAAAACTGTTTTTT. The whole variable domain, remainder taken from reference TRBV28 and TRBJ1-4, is DVKVTQSSRYLVKRTGEKVFLECVQDMDHENMFWYRQDPGLGLRLIYFSYDVKMKEKGDIPEGYSVSREKKERFSLILESASTNQTSMYLCASSPGHATNEKLFFGSGTQLSVL.